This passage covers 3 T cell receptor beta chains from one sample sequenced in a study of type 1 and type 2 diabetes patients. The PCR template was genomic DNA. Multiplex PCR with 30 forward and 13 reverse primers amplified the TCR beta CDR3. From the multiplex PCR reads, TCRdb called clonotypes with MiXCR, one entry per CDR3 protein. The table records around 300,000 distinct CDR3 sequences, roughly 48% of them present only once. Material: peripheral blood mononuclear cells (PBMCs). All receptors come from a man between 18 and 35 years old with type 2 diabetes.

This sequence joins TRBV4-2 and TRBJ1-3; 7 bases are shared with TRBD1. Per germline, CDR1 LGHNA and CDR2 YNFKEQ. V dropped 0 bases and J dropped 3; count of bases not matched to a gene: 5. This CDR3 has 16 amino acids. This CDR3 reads CASSQDEGAGGNTIYF. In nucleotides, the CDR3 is TGTGCCAGCAGCCAAGATGAGGGGGCGGGTGGAAACACCATATATTTT.

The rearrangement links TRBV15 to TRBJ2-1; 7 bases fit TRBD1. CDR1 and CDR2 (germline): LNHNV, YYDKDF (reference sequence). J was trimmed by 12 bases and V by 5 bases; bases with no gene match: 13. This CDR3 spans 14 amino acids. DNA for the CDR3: TGTGCCACCAGCGGGGACAGAGGCAATGTGGGGCAGTTCTTC. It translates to CATSGDRGNVGQFF.

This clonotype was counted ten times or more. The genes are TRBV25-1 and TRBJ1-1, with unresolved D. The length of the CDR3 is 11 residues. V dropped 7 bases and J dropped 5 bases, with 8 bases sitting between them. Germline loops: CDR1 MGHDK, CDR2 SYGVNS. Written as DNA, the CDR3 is TGTGCCAGCATCTACGAGACTGAAGCTTTCTTT. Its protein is CASIYETEAFF.